Sequencing of this TCR beta chain was carried out in a study of T cell responses to AZD1222 COVID-19 vaccine. General study points: Spike-specific TCR breadth and depth went up after people got two AZD1222 doses. Repertoire sampling occurred only after the peak T cell response. Targets within unmutated variant regions were reportedly found for nearly half of spike-specific TCRs. There were vaccine-associated CD4 TCRs across spike, dominant at 160-218 and 743-854.

To note about this clone: Its antigen is unknown.

The protocol was immunoSEQ multiplex PCR, while the TCRdb copy is restricted to in-frame clones and leaves out a portion. The sample holds 100,000 to 150,000 clones, approximately 90% seen once. CDR1 and CDR2 from the germline V gene are SGHVS and FQNEAQ. V was clipped by 5 bases and J by 6 bases; unmatched bases: 15. The CDR3 consists of 17 residues. This sequence was found in an adult in good health. The V and J genes are TRBV7-8 and TRBJ1-5, with 8 bases aligning to TRBD1. The sample here was peripheral blood, taken on day 0 of AZD1222 vaccination. The CDR3 loop is CASSPRRLGQGFQPQHF. CDR3 bases: TGTGCCAGCAGCCCAAGGCGGCTAGGACAGGGATTTCAGCCCCAGCATTTT. Full variable domain (remainder filled in from reference TRBV7-8 and TRBJ1-5): GAGVSQSPRYKVAKRGQDVALRCDPISGHVSLFWYQQALGQGPEFLTYFQNEAQLDKSGLPSDRFFAERPEGSVSTLKIQRTQQEDSAVYLCASSPRRLGQGFQPQHFGDGTRLSIL.